The 24 T cell receptor beta chains below all came from one sample that was sequenced in a study of cytomegalovirus exposure and HLA in healthy donors (dated by TCRdb to the late 2010s). Preparation of the library involved the immunoSEQ multiplex PCR assay. Not all clones reach the TCRdb copy of this immuneACCESS table, which keeps in-frame sequences only. Checked studies attribute under half of the gap to unresolved V genes and leave the rest unexplained. The sample has tens of thousands of clones on record, approximately 93% of them singletons. The ten biggest clones cover 3% to 4% of the sample. Sequenced material: PBMCs. The receptors come from a woman between 18 and 29 years old in good health and CMV-seropositive.

This clone was found once. The gene calls are TRBV5-6 and TRBJ1-1; maybe TRBD1 (5 bases). Germline CDR1 is SGHDT and CDR2 is YYEEEE. The V end was cut by 2 bases, the J end by 5 bases, with 13 bases between. The CDR3 contains 14 residues. CDR3 bases: TGTGCCAGCAGCTTTGGGGGGGAGAGGACTGAAGCTTTCTTT. Its translation: CASSFGGERTEAFF.

The chain is built from TRBV5-1 and TRBJ2-2, with 11 bases fitting TRBD1. Looked up from germline, CDR1 is SGHRS and CDR2 is YFSETQ. The V and J ends lost 2 bases and 7 bases, in that order; junction bases with no gene match: 4. The length of the CDR3 is 15 residues. The CDR3: CASSFGQGAIGELFF. The DNA of the CDR3 is TGCGCCAGCAGCTTCGGACAGGGGGCTATCGGGGAGCTGTTTTTT.

The J gene is TRBJ2-5, the V gene TRBV11-3; D not certain. V lost 0 bases and J 5 bases, leaving 4 bases between the germline ends. Per the germline V gene, CDR1 is SGHNT and CDR2 is YENEEA. The CDR3 runs 12 residues. The CDR3 bases are TGTGCCAGCAGCTTAGAGAGGGAGACCCAGTACTTC. Translation gives CASSLERETQYF.

Written as DNA, the CDR3 is TGTGCCAGCAGCCAAGAATCGCCGCGGGACAGGGGCCTCAATGAGCAGTTCTTC. Encoded protein: CASSQESPRDRGLNEQFF. V is TRBV4-2 and J is TRBJ2-1, with 10 bases lining up with TRBD1. Per the germline V gene, CDR1 is LGHNA and CDR2 is YNFKEQ. CDR3 length: 18 amino acids. Trimming removed 0 bases from V and 6 bases from J; junction bases left unmatched: 11.

The chain uses TRBV5-4 and TRBJ1-3; D is ambiguous. Germline V lookup: CDR1 SGHNT, CDR2 YYREEE (reference sequence). Trimming stripped 1 base from V and 4 bases from J, with 9 bases between. The CDR3 runs 14 residues. The CDR3: CASSLRGAGNTIYF. In DNA, the CDR3 is TGTGCCAGCAGCTTGCGGGGTGCCGGAAACACCATATATTTT.

This clone has a single count. This chain links TRBV4-1 with TRBJ1-3; 7 bases match TRBD1. This CDR3 spans 15 amino acids. CDR1 and CDR2 (germline): MGHRA, YSYEKL. After removal of 3 bases from V and 2 bases from J, the junction contained 4 bases not matched to a gene. The CDR3 loop is CASSHVQGTGNTIYF. CDR3 sequence (DNA): TGCGCCAGCAGCCACGTACAGGGGACTGGAAACACCATATATTTT.

The rearrangement joins TRBV29-1 to TRBJ2-5; the D gene is possibly TRBD2 (5 bases). Germline V lookup: CDR1 SQVTM, CDR2 ANQGSEA. The CDR3 has 14 amino acids. The V end was cut by 6 bases, the J end by 4 bases, with 18 bases between. CDR3 protein: CSVPLETLGETQYF. The CDR3 DNA reads as TGCAGCGTCCCACTAGAAACATTGGGAGAGACCCAGTACTTC. Based on the CDR3 plus reference TRBV29-1 and TRBJ2-5, the full variable domain is SAVISQKPSRDICQRGTSLTIQCQVDSQVTMMFWYRQQPGQSLTLIATANQGSEATYESGFVIDKFPISRPNLTFSTLTVSNMSPEDSSIYLCSVPLETLGETQYFGPGTRLLVL.

The chain uses TRBV30 and TRBJ1-1, with a weak D call TRBD1 (6 bases). V lost 0 bases and J lost 4, with 12 bases in between. From germline, CDR1 is GTSNPN and CDR2 SVGIG (reference sequence). The CDR3 is 14 residues long. CDR3 nucleotides: TGTGCCTGGAGTGTATCAGGGGAAGGCACTGAAGCTTTCTTT. Translated: CAWSVSGEGTEAFF.

The J gene is TRBJ2-3, the V gene TRBV7-2, with a weak D call TRBD1 (6 bases). Germline V CDR1 and CDR2: SGHTA, FQGNSA. V was trimmed by 3 bases and J by 0 bases, leaving 10 bases between them. CDR3 length: 15 residues. CDR3 sequence (DNA): TGTGCCAGCAGCTTTGGACAGCCTAGCACAGATACGCAGTATTTT. It translates to CASSFGQPSTDTQYF.

This chain joins TRBV9 and TRBJ1-1, with a possible D match to TRBD1 (5 bases). V was trimmed by 7 bases and J by 0 bases, leaving 10 bases between them. In germline, CDR1 is SGDLS, CDR2 YYNGEE. The CDR3 length is 13 residues. The DNA for the CDR3 is TGTGCCAGCGCCCAGGGAATGAACACTGAAGCTTTCTTT. It encodes CASAQGMNTEAFF.

This rearrangement joins TRBV7-6 to TRBJ1-4; D may be TRBD1 (5 bases). CDR1 is SGHVS, CDR2 FNYEAQ, per germline. CDR3 length equals 12 residues. V lost 5 bases to trimming and J lost 8 bases, with 9 bases between them. CDR3 DNA: TGTGCCAGCAGCCCTTCAGGGGAAAAACTGTTTTTT. Translating it yields CASSPSGEKLFF.

V and J are TRBV5-1 and TRBJ2-3, with a possible D match to TRBD2 (6 bases). Germline V CDR1 and CDR2: SGHRS, YFSETQ. CDR3 size: 16 residues. V lost 4 bases and J lost 0, with 15 bases in between. The CDR3: CASSQPLALSTDTQYF. Written as DNA, the CDR3 is TGCGCCAGCAGCCAGCCCCTAGCGCTTAGCACAGATACGCAGTATTTT.

In nucleotides, the CDR3 is TGTGCCAGCAGTTTTGCAAGCGGGAGGGCCACAGATACGCAGTATTTT. As protein: CASSFASGRATDTQYF. The genes are TRBV28 and TRBJ2-3; 10 nucleotides line up with TRBD2. From germline, CDR1 is MDHEN and CDR2 SYDVKM. The CDR3 is 16 residues long. Trimming at V came to 3 bases and at J to 2 bases, leaving 5 bases not matched to a gene.

The J gene is TRBJ2-5, the V gene TRBV7-7, with 8 bases that match TRBD1. V trimming: 5 bases; J trimming: 4 bases; junction bases outside the gene matches: 3. The CDR3 extends over 13 amino acids. Germline assignment: CDR1 SSHAT and CDR2 FNYEAQ (reference sequence). CDR3 region: CASSLDRGETQYF. The CDR3 bases are TGTGCCAGCAGCCTAGACAGGGGAGAGACCCAGTACTTC.

This chain connects TRBV28 to TRBJ1-2; D is perhaps TRBD1 (6 bases). The CDR3 runs 14 residues. Germline CDR1 and CDR2: MDHEN and SYDVKM. Deletions cut 3 bases from V and 3 bases from J, with 11 bases between. CDR3 coding DNA: TGTGCCAGCAGTTTGCCCCCAGGGGACTATGGCTACACCTTC. It is translated as CASSLPPGDYGYTF.

The chain links TRBV9 to TRBJ1-6; maybe TRBD1 (6 bases). CDR3 length: 16 amino acids. The germline CDR1 and CDR2 sequences are SGDLS and YYNGEE. V was cut by 3 bases and J by 6 bases, with 16 bases left in between. The CDR3 region has the DNA TGTGCCAGCAGCGACGGACAGTTCCAGTTTAATTCACCCCTCCACTTT. Translating it yields CASSDGQFQFNSPLHF.

The chain employs TRBV27 and TRBJ2-6; D gene ambiguous. The CDR3 covers 15 residues. The ends were cut back, 3 bases at V and 4 bases at J, with 10 bases in the middle. Per germline, CDR1 MNHEY and CDR2 SMNVEV (reference sequence). The CDR3 loop is CASSFWQSGANVLTF. CDR3 in DNA: TGTGCCAGCAGTTTTTGGCAGTCCGGGGCCAACGTCCTGACTTTC. The full variable domain, its missing parts supplied by reference TRBV27 and TRBJ2-6, is EAQVTQNPRYLITVTGKKLTVTCSQNMNHEYMSWYRQDPGLGLRQIYYSMNVEVTDKGDVPEGYKVSRKEKRNFPLILESPSPNQTSLYFCASSFWQSGANVLTFGAGSRLTVL.

The genes are TRBV6-5 and TRBJ1-1, with TRBD1 as a possible D gene (5 bases). CDR1 and CDR2 (germline): MNHEY, SVGAGI. The CDR3 runs to 13 residues. Trimming removed 5 bases at V and 4 bases at J, with 11 bases between. CDR3 sequence: CASSGPGGTEAFF. CDR3 DNA: TGTGCCAGCAGTGGGCCGGGGGGCACTGAAGCTTTCTTT.

The rearrangement uses TRBV25-1 and TRBJ1-2; D is ambiguous. This CDR3 region has 12 residues. CDR1 is MGHDK and CDR2 is SYGVNS in the germline V gene. The V gene lost 4 bases and the J gene lost 4 bases, with 7 bases spanning the gap. CDR3 bases: TGTGCCAGCAGTGCCTCCTCCTATGGCTACACCTTC. Residues: CASSASSYGYTF.

The V call is TRBV9, the J call TRBJ2-3; D may be TRBD2 (5 bases). This CDR3 comprises 18 residues. CDR1 and CDR2 from the germline V gene are SGDLS and YYNGEE. Trimming took off 3 bases at V and 0 bases at J, with 20 bases between the two ends. In DNA, the CDR3 is TGTGCCAGCAGCGGGATAAGTGGACTCTTTTCTAGCACAGATACGCAGTATTTT. This codes for CASSGISGLFSSTDTQYF.

This chain connects TRBV7-2 to TRBJ2-1, with a possible D match to TRBD2 (6 bases). Trimming took off 4 bases at V and 5 bases at J, with 15 bases between the two ends. Germline assignment: CDR1 SGHTA and CDR2 FQGNSA. This CDR3 comprises 15 residues. The CDR3 reads CASSWDSTSNNEQFF. For the CDR3, the DNA is TGTGCCAGCAGCTGGGACTCTACAAGTAACAATGAGCAGTTCTTC.

The V and J genes are TRBV29-1 and TRBJ2-1, with 13 bases identical to TRBD2. V shed 6 bases, J shed 6 bases, and the junction held 2 bases outside the gene matches. This CDR3 contains 13 residues. Germline lookup yields CDR1 SQVTM and CDR2 ANQGSEA. The CDR3 DNA is TGCAGCGTAACTAGCGGGGGGGTCAATGAGCAGTTCTTC. It yields the protein CSVTSGGVNEQFF.

The CDR3 here is CASAWAISYEQYF. CDR3 nucleotide sequence: TGTGCCAGCGCGTGGGCCATCTCCTACGAGCAGTACTTC. This chain links TRBV6-5 with TRBJ2-7; D gene ambiguous. Per germline, CDR1 MNHEY and CDR2 SVGAGI. This CDR3 has 13 amino acids. V was shortened by 8 bases and J by 0 bases, with 11 bases between the two germline ends.

This sequence joins TRBV28 and TRBJ1-3; D is ambiguous. The CDR3 extends over 15 amino acids. The V gene's germline CDR1 is MDHEN and CDR2 SYDVKM. V dropped 5 bases and J dropped 2 bases, with 13 bases sitting between them. The CDR3 DNA reads as TGTGCCAGCAGTGTTGACAAGTCGGCTGGAAACACCATATATTTT. This gives the protein CASSVDKSAGNTIYF.